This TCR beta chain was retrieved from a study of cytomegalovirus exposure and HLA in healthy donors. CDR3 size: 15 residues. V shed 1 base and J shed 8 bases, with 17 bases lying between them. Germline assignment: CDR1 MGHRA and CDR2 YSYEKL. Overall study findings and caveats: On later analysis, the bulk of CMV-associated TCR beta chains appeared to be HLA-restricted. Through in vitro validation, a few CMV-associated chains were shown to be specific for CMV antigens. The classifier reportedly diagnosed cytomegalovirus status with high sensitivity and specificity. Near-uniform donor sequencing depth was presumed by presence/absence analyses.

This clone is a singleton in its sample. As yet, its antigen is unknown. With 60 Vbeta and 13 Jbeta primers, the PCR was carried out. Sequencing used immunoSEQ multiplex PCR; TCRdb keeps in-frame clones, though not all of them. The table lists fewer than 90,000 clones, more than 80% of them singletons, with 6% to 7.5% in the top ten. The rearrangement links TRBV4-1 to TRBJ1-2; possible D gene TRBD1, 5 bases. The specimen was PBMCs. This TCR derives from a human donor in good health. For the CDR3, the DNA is TGCGCCAGCAGCCAAGTAGGGTGGCAGGGCGGCGGCTACACCTTC. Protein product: CASSQVGWQGGGYTF.